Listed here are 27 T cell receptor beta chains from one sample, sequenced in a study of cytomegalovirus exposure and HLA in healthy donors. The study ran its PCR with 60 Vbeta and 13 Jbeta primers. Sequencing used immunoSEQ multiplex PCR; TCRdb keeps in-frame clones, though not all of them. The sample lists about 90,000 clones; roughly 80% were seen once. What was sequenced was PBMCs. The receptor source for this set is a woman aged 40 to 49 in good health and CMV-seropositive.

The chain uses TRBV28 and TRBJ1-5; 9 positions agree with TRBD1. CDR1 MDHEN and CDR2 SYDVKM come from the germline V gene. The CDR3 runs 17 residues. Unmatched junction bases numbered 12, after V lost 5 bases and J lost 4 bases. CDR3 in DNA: TGTGCCAGCAGTACGGGACAGGGCCCTTACGGGAATCAGCCCCAGCATTTT. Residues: CASSTGQGPYGNQPQHF.

CDR3 protein: CAIRSGSTDTQYF. The CDR3 DNA reads as TGTGCCATCCGTAGCGGAAGCACAGATACGCAGTATTTT. The rearrangement uses TRBV7-9 and TRBJ2-3; a weak D match, TRBD2 (6 bases). This CDR3 is built from 13 residues. CDR1 is SEHNR, CDR2 FQNEAQ, per germline (reference sequence). V was cut by 10 bases and J by 0 bases, with 11 bases left in between.

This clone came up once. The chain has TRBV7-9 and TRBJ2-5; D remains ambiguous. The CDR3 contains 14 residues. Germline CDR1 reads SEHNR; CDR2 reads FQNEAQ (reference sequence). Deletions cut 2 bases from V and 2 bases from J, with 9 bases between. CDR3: CASSLSSLQETQYF. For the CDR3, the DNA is TGTGCCAGCAGCTTAAGTAGTCTGCAAGAGACCCAGTACTTC. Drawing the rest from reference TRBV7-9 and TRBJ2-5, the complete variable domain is DTGVSQNPRHKITKRGQNVTFRCDPISEHNRLYWYRQTLGQGPEFLTYFQNEAQLEKSRLLSDRFSAERPKGSFSTLEIQRTEQGDSAMYLCASSLSSLQETQYFGPGTRLLVL.

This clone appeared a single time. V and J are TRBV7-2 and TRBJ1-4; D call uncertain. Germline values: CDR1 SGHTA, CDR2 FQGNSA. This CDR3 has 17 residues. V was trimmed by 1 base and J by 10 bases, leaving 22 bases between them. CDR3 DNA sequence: TGTGCCAGCAGCTTAGTGGCCCCCCTTGGGAGAAGGAGAAAACTGTTTTTT. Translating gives CASSLVAPLGRRRKLFF.

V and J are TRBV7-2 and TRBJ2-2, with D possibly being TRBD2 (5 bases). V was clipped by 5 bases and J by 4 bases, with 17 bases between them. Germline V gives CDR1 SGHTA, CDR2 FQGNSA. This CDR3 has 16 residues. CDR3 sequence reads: CASSHIRGSITGELFF. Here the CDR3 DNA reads TGTGCCAGCAGCCATATCCGAGGGAGCATCACCGGGGAGCTGTTTTTT.

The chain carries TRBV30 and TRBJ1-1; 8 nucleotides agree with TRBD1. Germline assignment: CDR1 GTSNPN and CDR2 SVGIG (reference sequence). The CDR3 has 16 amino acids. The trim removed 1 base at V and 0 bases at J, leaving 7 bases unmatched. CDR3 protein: CAWSGGLTGVNTEAFF. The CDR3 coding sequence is TGTGCCTGGAGTGGGGGATTGACAGGGGTGAACACTGAAGCTTTCTTT.

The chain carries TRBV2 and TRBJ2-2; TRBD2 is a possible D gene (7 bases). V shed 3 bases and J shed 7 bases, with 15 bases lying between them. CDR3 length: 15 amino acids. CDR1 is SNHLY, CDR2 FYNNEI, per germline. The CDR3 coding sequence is TGTGCCAGCAGTGACTCCGGGGGGCGATTCGGGGAGCTGTTTTTT. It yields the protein CASSDSGGRFGELFF.

CDR3 sequence (DNA): TGTGCCAGCAGCTTAGAGAGGGGACTAGCGAGATCCTTCTTC. Translating it yields CASSLERGLARSFF. The chain joins TRBV7-2 to TRBJ2-1, with 10 nucleotides matching TRBD2. The trim removed 1 base at V and 16 bases at J, leaving 10 bases unmatched. The germline gives CDR1 SGHTA, CDR2 FQGNSA. The CDR3 has 14 residues.

In DNA form, the CDR3 reads TGCAGCGTTGAGGGGCAGGGCTACGAGCAGTACTTC. This codes for CSVEGQGYEQYF. The V call is TRBV29-1, the J call TRBJ2-7, with a tentative D call TRBD1 (5 bases). The CDR3 is 12 amino acids. V lost 3 bases and J 3 bases, leaving 9 bases between the germline ends. Germline V CDR1 and CDR2: SQVTM, ANQGSEA.

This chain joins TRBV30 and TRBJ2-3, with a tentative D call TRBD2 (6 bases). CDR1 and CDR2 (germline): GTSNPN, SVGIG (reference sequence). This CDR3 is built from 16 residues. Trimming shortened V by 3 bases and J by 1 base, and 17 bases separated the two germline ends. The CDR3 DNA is TGTGCCTGGAGGCCACTAGCTACTTTTGGCACAGATACGCAGTATTTT. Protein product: CAWRPLATFGTDTQYF.

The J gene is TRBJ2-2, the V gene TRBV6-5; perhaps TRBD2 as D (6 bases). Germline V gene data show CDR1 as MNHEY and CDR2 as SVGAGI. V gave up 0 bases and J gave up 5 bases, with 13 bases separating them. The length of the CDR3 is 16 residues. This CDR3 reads CASSYSHGGGTGELFF. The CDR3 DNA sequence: TGTGCCAGCAGTTACTCACACGGCGGAGGGACCGGGGAGCTGTTTTTT.

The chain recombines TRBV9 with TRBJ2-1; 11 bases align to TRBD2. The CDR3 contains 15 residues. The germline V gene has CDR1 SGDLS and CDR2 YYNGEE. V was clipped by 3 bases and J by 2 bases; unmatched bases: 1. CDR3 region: CASSGGLAAYNEQFF. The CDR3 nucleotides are TGTGCCAGCAGCGGGGGACTAGCGGCCTACAATGAGCAGTTCTTC.

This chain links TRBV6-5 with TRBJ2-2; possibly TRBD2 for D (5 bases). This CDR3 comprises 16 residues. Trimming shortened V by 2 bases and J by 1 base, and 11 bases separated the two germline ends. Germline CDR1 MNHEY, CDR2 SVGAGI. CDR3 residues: CASSYDFGGNTGELFF. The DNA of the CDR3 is TGTGCCAGCAGTTACGATTTTGGAGGGAACACCGGGGAGCTGTTTTTT.

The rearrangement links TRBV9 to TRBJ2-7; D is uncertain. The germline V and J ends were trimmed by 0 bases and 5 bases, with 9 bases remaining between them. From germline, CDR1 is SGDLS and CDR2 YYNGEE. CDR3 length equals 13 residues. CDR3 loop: CASSVELSDEQYF. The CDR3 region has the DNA TGTGCCAGCAGCGTAGAGTTGAGCGACGAGCAGTACTTC.

CDR3 loop: CASRSGGTDTQYF. The CDR3, as DNA: TGTGCCAGCAGAAGCGGAGGCACAGATACGCAGTATTTT. This chain connects TRBV5-8 to TRBJ2-3, with a possible D match to TRBD2 (5 bases). V dropped 5 bases and J dropped 1 base, with 8 bases sitting between them. Germline CDR1 SGHTS, CDR2 YDEGEE. This CDR3 has 13 residues.

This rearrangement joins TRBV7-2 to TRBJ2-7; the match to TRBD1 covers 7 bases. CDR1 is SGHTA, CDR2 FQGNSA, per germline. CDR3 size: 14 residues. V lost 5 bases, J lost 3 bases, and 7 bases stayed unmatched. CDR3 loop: CASSNYRGNYEQYF. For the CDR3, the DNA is TGTGCCAGCAGCAATTACAGGGGAAACTACGAGCAGTACTTC.

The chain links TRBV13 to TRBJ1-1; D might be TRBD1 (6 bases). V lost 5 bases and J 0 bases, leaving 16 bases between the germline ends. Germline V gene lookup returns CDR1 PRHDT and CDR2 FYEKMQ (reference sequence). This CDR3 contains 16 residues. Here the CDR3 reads CASSPSIQGVNTEAFF. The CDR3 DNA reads TGTGCCAGCAGCCCCTCTATACAGGGAGTGAACACTGAAGCTTTCTTT.

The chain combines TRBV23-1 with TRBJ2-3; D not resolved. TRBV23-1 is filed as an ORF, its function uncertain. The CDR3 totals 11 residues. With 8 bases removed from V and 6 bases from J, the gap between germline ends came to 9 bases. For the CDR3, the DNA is TGCGCCAGCCCTACCCGTGATACGCAGTATTTT. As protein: CASPTRDTQYF.

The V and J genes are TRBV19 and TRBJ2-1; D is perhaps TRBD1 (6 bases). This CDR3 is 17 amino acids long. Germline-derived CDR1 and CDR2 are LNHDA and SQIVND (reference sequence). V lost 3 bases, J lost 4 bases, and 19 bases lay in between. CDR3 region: CASSIRGQLQSYNEQFF. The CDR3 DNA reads TGTGCCAGTAGTATCAGAGGACAGCTACAATCTTACAATGAGCAGTTCTTC.

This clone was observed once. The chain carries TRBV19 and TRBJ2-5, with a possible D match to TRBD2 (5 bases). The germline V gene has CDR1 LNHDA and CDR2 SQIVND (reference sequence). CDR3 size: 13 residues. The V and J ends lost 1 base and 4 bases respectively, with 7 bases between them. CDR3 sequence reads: CASSIAEGETQYF. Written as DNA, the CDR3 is TGTGCCAGTAGTATAGCCGAGGGAGAGACCCAGTACTTC.

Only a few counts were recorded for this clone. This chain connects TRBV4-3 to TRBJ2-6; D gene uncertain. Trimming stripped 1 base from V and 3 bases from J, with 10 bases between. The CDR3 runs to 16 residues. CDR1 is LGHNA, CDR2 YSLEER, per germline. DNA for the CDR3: TGCGCCAGCAGCCAAGGCCACCTAAGTGGGGCCAACGTCCTGACTTTC. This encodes CASSQGHLSGANVLTF.

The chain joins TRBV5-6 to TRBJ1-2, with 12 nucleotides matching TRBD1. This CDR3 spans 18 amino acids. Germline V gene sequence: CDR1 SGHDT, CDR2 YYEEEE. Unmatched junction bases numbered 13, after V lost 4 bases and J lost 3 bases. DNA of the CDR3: TGTGCCAGCAGCCCTCAGGCCGGGACAGGGGGCGCGGACTATGGCTACACCTTC. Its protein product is CASSPQAGTGGADYGYTF.

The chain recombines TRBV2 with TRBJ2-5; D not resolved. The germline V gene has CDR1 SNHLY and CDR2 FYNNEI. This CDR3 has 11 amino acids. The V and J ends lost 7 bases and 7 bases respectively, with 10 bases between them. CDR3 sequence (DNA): TGTGCCAGCACCGACTCGAGGACCCAGTACTTC. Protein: CASTDSRTQYF.

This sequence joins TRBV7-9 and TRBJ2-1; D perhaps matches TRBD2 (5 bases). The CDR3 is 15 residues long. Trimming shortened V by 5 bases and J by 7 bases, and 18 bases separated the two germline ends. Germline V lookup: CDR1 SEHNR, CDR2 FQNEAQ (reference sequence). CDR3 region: CASSQLAPGGNEQFF. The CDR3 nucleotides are TGTGCCAGCAGCCAGCTGGCCCCCGGCGGGAATGAGCAGTTCTTC.

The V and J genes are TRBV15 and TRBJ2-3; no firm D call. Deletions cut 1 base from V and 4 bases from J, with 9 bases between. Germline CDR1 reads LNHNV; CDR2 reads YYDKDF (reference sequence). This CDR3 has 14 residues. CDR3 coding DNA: TGTGCCACCAGCAGAGTTTACGCGGCAGATACGCAGTATTTT. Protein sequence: CATSRVYAADTQYF.

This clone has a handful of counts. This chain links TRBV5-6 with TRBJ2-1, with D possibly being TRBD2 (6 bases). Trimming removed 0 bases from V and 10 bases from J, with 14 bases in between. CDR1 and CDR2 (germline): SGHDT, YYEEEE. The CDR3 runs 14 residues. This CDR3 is CASSLVGGVREQFF. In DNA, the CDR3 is TGTGCCAGCAGCTTGGTGGGGGGAGTAAGAGAGCAGTTCTTC.

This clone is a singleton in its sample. CDR3 sequence: CASSWTEDNSPLHF. The CDR3 DNA sequence: TGTGCCAGCAGTTGGACAGAAGATAATTCACCCCTCCACTTT. The chain carries TRBV6-5 and TRBJ1-6; a possible D gene is TRBD1 (6 bases). The germline CDR1 and CDR2 sequences are MNHEY and SVGAGI. V was pared by 4 bases and J by 5 bases, with 9 bases between. The CDR3 consists of 14 residues.